A single sample is the source of the 4 T cell receptor beta chains below, sequenced in a study of shared clonotypes between healthy human individuals (dated by TCRdb to 2018 to 2021). Libraries were built with the immunoSEQ multiplex PCR assay. TCRdb retrieved this table from immuneACCESS and kept in-frame rearrangements only. Not all clones are present; in checked studies, unresolved V genes account for under half, and no reason is known for the remainder. The sample table holds about 600,000 clones, of which around 78% were seen once. Of the sample, 12% falls within the top ten clones. Input material: PBMCs. Every receptor here comes from a woman aged 40 to 50 in good health. Some clones in this sample may be carry-over from other donors' samples.

Of note for this clone: Different DNA sequences within this sample yield the same CDR3. V usage is TRBV5-1 and J usage is TRBJ1-1, with D possibly matching TRBD1 (5 bases). V lost 4 bases and J lost 2, with 9 bases in between. The CDR3 is 13 amino acids. CDR1 is SGHRS, CDR2 YFSETQ, per germline. The CDR3 loop reads CASSTTGNTEAFF. In DNA, the CDR3 is TGCGCCAGCAGCACCACAGGTAACACTGAAGCTTTCTTT. The whole variable domain, remainder taken from reference TRBV5-1 and TRBJ1-1, is KAGVTQTPRYLIKTRGQQVTLSCSPISGHRSVSWYQQTPGQGLQFLFEYFSETQRNKGNFPGRFSGRQFSNSRSEMNVSTLELGDSALYLCASSTTGNTEAFFGQGTRLTVV.

With regard to this clone: One base away lies a much larger clone, so this may be a sequencing read error. The CDR3 loop is CASRPHGQHSEKLFF. CDR3 bases: TGTGCCAGCAGACCTCACGGACAGCATAGTGAAAAACTGTTTTTT. The chain is built from TRBV28 and TRBJ1-4, with D possibly being TRBD1 (6 bases). The CDR3 sequence is 15 residues long. V lost 6 bases and J lost 7, with 18 bases in between. Germline V gene data show CDR1 as MDHEN and CDR2 as SYDVKM.

The genes are TRBV10-3 and TRBJ2-1; 7 nucleotides align to TRBD2. Per the germline V gene, CDR1 is ENHRY and CDR2 is SYGVKD. The ends lost 0 bases at V and 7 bases at J; junction bases unmatched: 6. The CDR3 is 15 residues long. The CDR3 loop is CAISESGGRANEQFF. The CDR3 nucleotides are TGTGCCATCAGTGAGTCCGGGGGGAGGGCGAATGAGCAGTTCTTC.

V and J are TRBV5-6 and TRBJ2-2; the D gene is possibly TRBD2 (6 bases). The CDR3 spans 17 residues. Trimming shortened V by 0 bases and J by 1 base, and 13 bases separated the two germline ends. CDR1 SGHDT and CDR2 YYEEEE come from the germline V gene. As DNA, the CDR3 is TGTGCCAGCAGCTTGGGTCCGGGAGTGGGGAACACCGGGGAGCTGTTTTTT. Protein: CASSLGPGVGNTGELFF.